Here is one TCR beta chain with its context. Amplification of TCR beta CDR3 regions used RNA as the template. RT-PCR in the first round (using the HTBI primer set) targeted the TCR CDR3. MiXCR, run by TCRdb on the multiplex PCR reads, gives a single entry per CDR3 protein. The sample shows hundreds of thousands of distinct CDR3 sequences, approximately 36% of them seen only once. The data derive from a study of T cells in Graves' hyperthyroidism and ophthalmopathy. Deletions cut 3 bases from V and 9 bases from J, with 14 bases between. Germline V gene sequence: CDR1 LGHDT, CDR2 YNNKEL (reference sequence). This CDR3 region has 13 residues.

This clonotype originated in a woman aged 40 to 50 with Graves' hyperthyroidism. Sample: blood. V usage is TRBV3-1 and J usage is TRBJ1-2; D not resolved. In DNA form, the CDR3 reads TGTGCCAGCAGCCATCCTGACTCATTCAGCTACACCTTC. Translating gives CASSHPDSFSYTF.